This note documents a single T cell receptor (beta chain) sequence. Germline CDR1 LNHDA, CDR2 SQIVND (reference sequence). Trimming removed 6 bases from V and 5 bases from J, with 16 bases in between. There are 14 residues in the CDR3. This record comes from a study of OX40 agonist ivuxolimab in advanced cancers. Sequenced by immunoSEQ multiplex PCR; TCRdb stores in-frame clones only, minus some. The data show 70,000 to 95,000 clones, roughly 94% seen once. The rearrangement joins TRBV19 to TRBJ1-1; weak D call: TRBD1 (6 bases). This sequence originates from an adult with an advanced solid tumor such as melanoma, head and neck, liver or kidney cancer. Specimen: CD4+ or CD8+ T cells sorted from blood, collected in a trial of the OX40 agonist ivuxolimab. The CDR3 region is CASSLDSLGTEAFF. CDR3 bases: TGTGCCAGTAGCCTGGACAGCCTCGGAACTGAAGCTTTCTTT.